Below, 22 T cell receptor beta chains from the same sample are listed, as sequenced in a study of control samples from healthy donors and cancer patients. Repertoires were generated with immunoSEQ multiplex PCR, while TCRdb's copy carries only in-frame clones and drops some. Of tens of thousands of clones listed, over 75% were seen once; the top ten hold 10% to 13%. Sequenced input: PBMCs. Source of these receptors: a woman aged 55-69 years with lung cancer.

The J gene is TRBJ2-1, the V gene TRBV3-1 (or the pseudogene TRBV3-2); 12 positions agree with TRBD2. Per the germline V gene, CDR1 is LGHDT and CDR2 is YNNKEL (reference sequence). CDR3 length equals 18 residues. V dropped 0 bases and J dropped 12; count of bases not matched to a gene: 15. Written as DNA, the CDR3 is TGTGCCAGCAGCCAAGATCTAGCGGGAGGGCCCATAAACCCGGGGCAGTTCTTC. Translation gives CASSQDLAGGPINPGQFF.

The chain carries TRBV2 and TRBJ2-7, with 9 bases that match TRBD1. The J segment lost 5 bases and the V segment lost 0 bases, leaving 5 bases of the junction unmatched. Germline CDR1 and CDR2: SNHLY and FYNNEI. The CDR3 extends over 15 amino acids. CDR3 loop: CASSEALRTGDEQYF. CDR3 nucleotide sequence: TGTGCCAGCAGTGAAGCGCTTCGGACAGGGGACGAGCAGTACTTC.

The CDR3, as DNA: TGTGCCAGCAGGAGGATCCCGACCAGTAGGGCAGAGACCCAGTACTTC. Translation gives CASRRIPTSRAETQYF. J is TRBJ2-5 and V is TRBV5-4; D unclear. Germline CDR1 is SGHNT and CDR2 is YYREEE (reference sequence). The CDR3 consists of 16 residues. Between the trimmed V and J ends, which lost 5 bases and 4 bases, there was a span of 21 bases.

CDR3 DNA: TGCGCCAGCAGCCAAGATATCGGACAACAAAATTCACCCCTCCACTTT. Amino acid sequence: CASSQDIGQQNSPLHF. This sequence joins TRBV4-1 and TRBJ1-6; weak D call: TRBD1 (5 bases). V was trimmed by 0 bases and J by 7 bases, leaving 13 bases between them. CDR3 size: 16 residues. Germline values: CDR1 MGHRA, CDR2 YSYEKL.

V is TRBV25-1 and J is TRBJ2-2; perhaps D is TRBD1 or TRBD2 (6 bases each). The V end lost 1 base, the J end lost 7 bases, and 10 bases lay between the germline ends. The CDR3 has 14 residues. Germline V gene sequence: CDR1 MGHDK, CDR2 SYGVNS. CDR3 loop: CASSEWGAGGELFF. CDR3 bases: TGTGCCAGCAGTGAATGGGGGGCTGGCGGGGAGCTGTTTTTT.

This clone is a singleton in its sample. The chain joins TRBV3-1 (or the pseudogene TRBV3-2) to TRBJ2-6; 7 bases map to TRBD2. The CDR3 runs 19 residues. V gave up 0 bases and J gave up 2 bases; unmatched junction bases: 10. The V gene's germline CDR1 is LGHDT and CDR2 YNNKEL (reference sequence). This chain's CDR3 is CASSQDLREGRPGANVLTF. CDR3 coding DNA: TGTGCCAGCAGCCAAGATCTAAGGGAGGGGAGGCCTGGGGCCAACGTCCTGACTTTC.

This clone occurred once. The CDR3 nucleotides are TGTGCCAGCAGCCCTTCGGACAGTTTGAATGTCTACGAGCAGTACTTC. Protein sequence: CASSPSDSLNVYEQYF. This chain connects TRBV6-2 or TRBV6-3 to TRBJ2-7; D is perhaps TRBD1 (6 bases). CDR1 is MNHEY and CDR2 is SVGEGT in the germline V gene. CDR3 length equals 16 residues. Trimming stripped 6 bases from V and 3 bases from J, with 21 bases between.

CDR3 loop: CASSRATGSTEAFF. The CDR3 DNA is TGTGCCAGCTCACGCGCCACAGGGAGCACTGAAGCTTTCTTT. V usage is TRBV18 and J usage is TRBJ1-1; tentatively, D is TRBD1 (6 bases). CDR1 KGHSH and CDR2 LQKENI come from the germline V gene. V lost 4 bases to trimming and J lost 4 bases, with 13 bases between them. The CDR3 has 14 amino acids.

This chain joins TRBV4-1 and TRBJ1-1; TRBD1 might be the D (5 bases). Per the germline V gene, CDR1 is MGHRA and CDR2 is YSYEKL. V lost 1 base and J lost 5, with 14 bases in between. There are 15 residues in the CDR3. The CDR3 sequence is CASSQGIDSLTEAFF. DNA of the CDR3: TGCGCCAGCAGCCAAGGGATCGACAGTCTGACTGAAGCTTTCTTT.

V and J are TRBV28 and TRBJ1-2; 8 positions match TRBD1. The germline gives CDR1 MDHEN, CDR2 SYDVKM. This CDR3 spans 14 amino acids. After removal of 4 bases from V and 7 bases from J, the junction contained 8 bases not matched to a gene. The CDR3 DNA is TGTGCCAGCAGTTCCCAGGGGGCGCGTGGTGGCTACACCTTC. Protein product: CASSSQGARGGYTF.

V and J are TRBV27 and TRBJ1-1, with no clear D. The V end was cut by 4 bases, the J end by 0 bases, with 6 bases between. The CDR3 is 13 residues long. Germline CDR1 reads MNHEY; CDR2 reads SMNVEV (reference sequence). CDR3 loop: CASSSPVNTEAFF. The CDR3 DNA follows: TGTGCCAGCAGTTCCCCAGTGAACACTGAAGCTTTCTTT.

J is TRBJ2-7 and V is TRBV5-6; D is possibly TRBD1 or TRBD2 (7 bases each). Trimming took off 3 bases at V and 4 bases at J, with 20 bases between the two ends. Germline CDR1 is SGHDT and CDR2 is YYEEEE. CDR3 length equals 16 residues. CDR3 amino acids: CASSSMQGGRLYEQYF. The CDR3 bases are TGTGCCAGCAGCTCTATGCAGGGGGGGCGACTTTACGAGCAGTACTTC.

The rearrangement joins TRBV28 to TRBJ2-7; D gene unclear. This CDR3 has 13 amino acids. Per the germline V gene, CDR1 is MDHEN and CDR2 is SYDVKM. Trimming left V 7 bases short and J 1 base short, with 11 bases between. The DNA of the CDR3 is TGTGCCAGCAACCTCCCCCCGTCCTACGAGCAGTACTTC. This translates into CASNLPPSYEQYF.

The chain links TRBV18 to TRBJ2-5, with D unclear. CDR3 size: 13 residues. Germline lookup yields CDR1 KGHSH and CDR2 LQKENI. Trimming took off 3 bases at V and 1 base at J, with 6 bases between the two ends. CDR3 bases: TGTGCCAGCTCACCGCGGCCCCAAGAGACCCAGTACTTC. Its protein is CASSPRPQETQYF.

The V and J genes are TRBV19 and TRBJ2-7; the match to TRBD2 covers 9 bases. The length of the CDR3 is 13 residues. CDR1 is LNHDA and CDR2 is SQIVND in the germline V gene (reference sequence). J lost 6 bases, V lost 3 bases, and 3 bases had no gene match. The DNA of the CDR3 is TGTGCCAGTAGTATTCTAGCGGGACGCGAGCAGTACTTC. It is translated as CASSILAGREQYF.

This chain uses TRBV11-3 with TRBJ2-5, with D tentatively TRBD1 (6 bases). CDR1 and CDR2 (germline): SGHNT, YENEEA. V lost 4 bases to trimming and J lost 5 bases, with 26 bases between them. This CDR3 is 18 amino acids long. In DNA, the CDR3 is TGTGCCAGCAGCTCAGGGGTTAGCGCGACCCCCGCGACCGAGACCCAGTACTTC. It yields the protein CASSSGVSATPATETQYF.

This clone was seen a few times. J is TRBJ1-2 and V is TRBV11-2; TRBD1 aligns across 7 bases. CDR3 length equals 16 residues. Germline assignment: CDR1 SGHAT and CDR2 FQNNGV. J lost 6 bases, V lost 4 bases, and 14 bases had no gene match. CDR3 sequence (DNA): TGTGCCAGCAGCTCCATACAGGGTGGACAGGCCCATGGCTACACCTTC. It specifies CASSSIQGGQAHGYTF.

This clone occurred once. V is TRBV9 and J is TRBJ2-3; no clear D. The ends were cut back, 0 bases at V and 3 bases at J, with 8 bases in the middle. The CDR3 has 14 residues. Germline CDR1 SGDLS, CDR2 YYNGEE. The CDR3 bases are TGTGCCAGCAGCGTAGCTGCCGGTACAGATACGCAGTATTTT. Its translation: CASSVAAGTDTQYF.

This clone has only a few counts. CDR3 in amino acids: CASRGTGEHQPQHF. CDR3 DNA: TGTGCCAGCAGGGGAACAGGGGAGCATCAGCCCCAGCATTTT. The chain uses TRBV28 and TRBJ1-5; TRBD1 agrees at 7 bases. The CDR3 has 14 amino acids. Per the germline V gene, CDR1 is MDHEN and CDR2 is SYDVKM. The trim removed 6 bases at V and 5 bases at J, leaving 7 bases unmatched.

This clone was picked up a small number of times. The rearrangement joins TRBV11-3 to TRBJ2-7; D unresolved. The CDR3 contains 13 residues. The V gene's germline CDR1 is SGHNT and CDR2 YENEEA. Trimming left V 4 bases short and J 7 bases short, with 14 bases between. The CDR3 sequence: CASSWSHGKEQYF. The CDR3 nucleotides read TGTGCCAGCAGCTGGTCCCACGGTAAGGAGCAGTACTTC.

The rearrangement links TRBV5-1 to TRBJ2-7; TRBD1 might be the D (6 bases). Trimming took 0 bases from V and 4 from J, leaving 8 bases between them. CDR3 length: 13 amino acids. Germline values: CDR1 SGHRS, CDR2 YFSETQ. CDR3 in amino acids: CASSLEQGYEQYF. CDR3 coding DNA: TGCGCCAGCAGCTTGGAACAGGGATACGAGCAGTACTTC.

This clone was seen more than once but under ten times. V is TRBV24-1 and J is TRBJ1-2; the match to TRBD1 covers 7 bases. The V and J ends lost 3 bases and 4 bases, in that order; junction bases with no gene match: 4. The CDR3 is made up of 14 amino acids. Germline loops: CDR1 KGHDR, CDR2 SFDVKD. CDR3 in DNA: TGTGCCACCAGTGATCAGGACAGGTTCTATGGCTACACCTTC. It codes for CATSDQDRFYGYTF.